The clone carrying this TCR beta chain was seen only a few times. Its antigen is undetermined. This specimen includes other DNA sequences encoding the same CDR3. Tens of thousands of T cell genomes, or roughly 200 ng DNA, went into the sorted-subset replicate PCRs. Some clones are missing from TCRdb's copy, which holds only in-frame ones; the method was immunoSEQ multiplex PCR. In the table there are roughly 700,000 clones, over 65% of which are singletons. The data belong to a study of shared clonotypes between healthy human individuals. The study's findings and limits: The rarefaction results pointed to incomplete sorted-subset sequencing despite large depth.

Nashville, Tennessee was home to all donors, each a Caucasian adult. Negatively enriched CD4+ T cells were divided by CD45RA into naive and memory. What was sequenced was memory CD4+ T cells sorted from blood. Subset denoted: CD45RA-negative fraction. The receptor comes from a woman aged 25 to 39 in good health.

In DNA form, the CDR3 reads TGTGCCAGCAGCTTAGGGCTAGCGGGGAACAATGAGCAGTTCTTC. Translation gives CASSLGLAGNNEQFF. The chain carries TRBV7-2 and TRBJ2-1; 9 bases map to TRBD2. V shed 1 base, J shed 5 bases, and the junction held 3 bases outside the gene matches. CDR3 length equals 15 residues. The germline V gene encodes CDR1 SGHTA and CDR2 FQGNSA.